The entry below describes one TCR beta chain. Its antigen is not identified. Exclusion of a patient resulted from uncontrolled infection, other autoimmune disease, pregnancy or lactation. Diagnoses rested on clinical symptoms, serum thyroxine and TRAb, thyroid ultrasound and orbital computed tomography. This sample is drawn from a study of T cells in Graves' hyperthyroidism and ophthalmopathy. TCR beta CDR3 sequences were amplified from RNA transcripts. During a first-round RT-PCR of the TCR CDR3, the HTBI primer set was used. TCRdb passed the multiplex PCR reads through MiXCR, listing each CDR3 protein once. The repertoire consists of a few hundred thousand distinct CDR3 sequences, with 15% to 19% occurring once and the leading ten covering 28%. General study findings and limits: A 13 V-J model separated ophthalmopathy from stable hyperthyroidism.

The CDR3 is 17 amino acids. V lost 2 bases to trimming and J lost 7 bases; unmatched junction nucleotides: 17. Germline-derived CDR1 and CDR2 are SGHTS and YDEGEE. This clonotype was sampled from a woman under 30 with Graves' hyperthyroidism that later progressed to Graves' ophthalmopathy. Sequencing used blood. The J gene is TRBJ1-2, the V gene TRBV5-8, with 7 positions matching TRBD1. This chain's CDR3 is CASSFGLTGPFGGGYTF. The CDR3 DNA follows: TGTGCCAGCAGCTTTGGCCTGACAGGGCCTTTTGGAGGTGGCTACACCTTC.